A selection of T cell receptor beta chains follows, all from one sample in a study of T-cell memory formation after mild COVID-19. TCRdb processed the 5' RACE reads anew with MiXCR; each CDR3 protein has one entry. The sample carries hundreds of thousands of distinct CDR3 sequences, roughly 18% recorded once. Sequencing used PBMCs or a T cell subset sorted from them (not recorded which). The receptor set was obtained from an adult woman who had mild COVID-19 (a few samples of this study predate the infection). Cell type and time point are not known. Each CDR3 is given with its conserved first and last residue. D genes are given only for firm matches. Some rows mark clone size as missing; the rest say once, few, many or name a class of expanded clone.

v_gene	d_gene	j_gene	abundance	len	CDR3aa	CDR3nt
TRBV29-1	-	TRBJ1-3	-	13	CSAPDWDGNTIYF	TGCAGCGCTCCCGATTGGGATGGAAACACCATATATTTT
TRBV6-5	-	TRBJ2-2	-	15	CASSYGERNTGELFF	TGTGCCAGCAGTTACGGGGAGAGGAACACCGGGGAGCTGTTTTTT
TRBV29-1	-	TRBJ2-7	few	13	CSVERAASYEQYF	TGCAGCGTTGAAAGGGCAGCCTCCTACGAGCAGTACTTC
TRBV18	-	TRBJ2-7	-	13	CASSPRGQYEQYF	TGTGCCAGCTCACCACGCGGTCAGTACGAGCAGTACTTC
TRBV30	-	TRBJ1-2	-	17	CAWSELPYGSPNYGYTF	TGTGCCTGGAGTGAGCTTCCGTACGGTAGTCCTAACTATGGCTACACCTTC
TRBV27	-	TRBJ1-6	-	14	CASSFGVGTPPLHF	TGTGCCAGCAGTTTTGGGGTCGGAACGCCACCCCTCCACTTT
TRBV5-1	TRBD1	TRBJ2-5	-	15	CASSLRPTGEETQYF	TGCGCCAGCAGCTTGCGGCCTACAGGGGAAGAGACCCAGTACTTC
TRBV7-9	-	TRBJ2-2	-	15	CASSLALAGSGELFF	TGTGCCAGCAGCTTAGCGCTCGCGGGATCCGGGGAGCTGTTTTTT
TRBV27	TRBD2	TRBJ2-2	-	19	CASSSHSRGLAGGTGELFF	TGTGCCAGCAGTTCACACTCGAGAGGACTAGCGGGAGGCACCGGGGAGCTGTTTTTT
TRBV12-3/TRBV12-4	-	TRBJ2-1	few	14	CASSLDRRYNEQFF	TGTGCCAGCAGTTTGGACAGAAGATACAATGAGCAGTTCTTC
TRBV6-5	TRBD2	TRBJ2-3	-	15	CASSRPGLSTDTQYF	TGTGCCAGCAGTCGCCCGGGACTAAGCACAGATACGCAGTATTTT
TRBV7-9	-	TRBJ2-3	-	13	CASSTSSADTQYF	TGTGCCAGCAGCACTAGCTCGGCAGATACGCAGTATTTT
TRBV20-1	-	TRBJ1-4	few	13	CSVVWGRLGKLFF	TGCAGCGTCGTATGGGGCAGGCTCGGAAAACTGTTTTTT
TRBV27	TRBD2	TRBJ2-5	-	18	CASSQRLAGGPTGSTQYF	TGTGCCAGCAGTCAACGACTAGCGGGGGGCCCGACGGGTTCGACCCAGTACTTC
TRBV4-3	-	TRBJ2-5	few	14	CASSQVQGSSTQYF	TGCGCCAGCAGCCAAGTTCAGGGTTCATCCACCCAGTACTTC
TRBV6-6	TRBD1	TRBJ1-2	-	12	CASTDIDGDSTF	TGTGCCAGCACTGACATTGACGGGGACAGCACCTTC